This record concerns one T cell receptor beta chain sequence. This specimen belongs to a study of shared clonotypes between healthy human individuals. Germline lookup yields CDR1 LGHNA and CDR2 YNFKEQ. The CDR3 is 14 residues long. Trimming shortened V by 5 bases and J by 1 base, and 8 bases separated the two germline ends. In the naive CD8 group, cells lacked CD45RO and were positively selected for CCR7, so terminally differentiated effector memory CD45RA+ cells were left out. Every donor, a Caucasian adult, lived in Nashville, Tennessee. This table comes from immunoSEQ multiplex PCR, and its TCRdb copy is limited to in-frame clones, with some not included. The table shows under 2,000,000 clones, with about 94% occurring only once.

V is TRBV4-2 and J is TRBJ2-2, with D unresolved. This TCR was recovered from a young man in good health. The sequenced material came from naive CD8+ T cells sorted from blood. DNA for the CDR3: TGTGCCAGCAGCGACATAGAGAACACCGGGGAGCTGTTTTTT. Translation: CASSDIENTGELFF.